The T cell receptor beta chain described here comes from a study of cytomegalovirus exposure and HLA in healthy donors. Unmatched junction bases numbered 3, after V lost 4 bases and J lost 0 bases. This CDR3 contains 14 residues. CDR1 is SGDLS and CDR2 is YYNGEE in the germline V gene. Note on this clone: What it binds is unknown.

It was the roughly 120-subject validation cohort, separate from the approximately 700-subject first cohort, to which the donors belonged. General study points: The authors listed around 150 TCR beta chains as cytomegalovirus-associated. Researchers reported that three CMV-associated chains were confirmed in vitro as CMV antigen-specific. Reported results showed that the classifier diagnosed cytomegalovirus status with high specificity and sensitivity.

Measured with immunoSEQ multiplex PCR; TCRdb has only the in-frame clones, and not every one. Seen here are roughly 330,000 clones, about nine tenths observed once, and the top ten hold 1% to 1.5%. V and J are TRBV9 and TRBJ2-7; 8 bases fit TRBD1. The sequenced sample was PBMCs. The sequence was collected from a woman in her thirties in good health and CMV-seropositive. The CDR3 reads CASSIGQGSYEQYF. CDR3 bases: TGTGCCAGCAGCATAGGACAGGGCTCCTACGAGCAGTACTTC.